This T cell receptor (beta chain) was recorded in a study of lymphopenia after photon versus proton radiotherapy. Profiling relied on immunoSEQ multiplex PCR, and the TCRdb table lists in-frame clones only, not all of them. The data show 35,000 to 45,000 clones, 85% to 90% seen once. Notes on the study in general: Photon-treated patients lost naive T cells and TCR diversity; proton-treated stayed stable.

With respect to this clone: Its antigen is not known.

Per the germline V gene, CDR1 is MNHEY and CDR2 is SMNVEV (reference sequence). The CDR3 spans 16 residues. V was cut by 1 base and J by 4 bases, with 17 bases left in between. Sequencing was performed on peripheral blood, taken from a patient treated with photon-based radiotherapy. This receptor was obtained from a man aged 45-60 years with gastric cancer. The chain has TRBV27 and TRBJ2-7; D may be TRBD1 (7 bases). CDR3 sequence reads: CASSLFLEGGQYEQYF. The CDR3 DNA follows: TGTGCCAGCAGTTTATTCCTCGAGGGGGGACAGTACGAGCAGTACTTC.